These T cell receptor beta chains were read from a single sample in a study of T-cell memory formation after mild COVID-19. One entry per CDR3 protein, called by TCRdb with MiXCR from the 5' RACE reads. The sample includes some 450,000 distinct CDR3 sequences, approximately 20% of them seen just once. The sample consisted of PBMCs or a T cell subset sorted from them (not recorded which). These receptors all come from an adult woman who had mild COVID-19 (a few samples of this study predate the infection). Cell type and time point are not known. The CDR3 runs from the conserved cysteine through the conserved F or W. Each record gives: CDR3 protein, CDR3 DNA, V gene, clone size, D gene, J gene. The D gene is left open where the match is weak. Part of the rows lack a size; the others show once, few, many or a class for expanded clones.

CASSQESIGPYNEQFF,TGTGCCAGCAGCCAAGAATCTATAGGCCCGTACAATGAGCAGTTCTTC,TRBV4-2,-,-,TRBJ2-1
CASSLEPGNGEQYF,TGTGCCAGCAGTTTAGAACCGGGGAACGGGGAGCAGTACTTC,TRBV12-3/TRBV12-4,few,-,TRBJ2-7
CASSVTGSGWDTQYF,TGCGCCAGCAGCGTGACAGGCTCTGGGTGGGATACGCAGTATTTT,TRBV5-1,-,-,TRBJ2-3
CASSPITGTEAFF,TGTGCCAGCAGCCCCATAACAGGCACTGAAGCTTTCTTT,TRBV9,-,-,TRBJ1-1
CSVERGTGGYYNEQFF,TGCAGCGTTGAAAGGGGGACAGGGGGCTATTACAATGAGCAGTTCTTC,TRBV29-1,-,TRBD1,TRBJ2-1
CATSDPGRSSEQYF,TGTGCCACCAGTGACCCCGGACGGTCCAGCGAGCAGTACTTC,TRBV24-1,-,-,TRBJ2-7
CASSSTDSSYEQYF,TGTGCCAGTAGCAGTACGGACAGCTCCTACGAGCAGTACTTC,TRBV19,few,-,TRBJ2-7
CASSLDSSLAGYTF,TGCGCCAGCAGCTTGGACAGCTCCCTTGCTGGCTACACCTTC,TRBV5-1,-,-,TRBJ1-2
CASSLDRLREQYF,TGTGCCAGCAGCTTGGACAGACTCCGGGAGCAGTACTTC,TRBV7-8,-,-,TRBJ2-7
CASSEDTSGTGTIRGTDTQYF,TGTGCCAGCAGTGAGGATACTTCCGGGACAGGGACTATTCGCGGCACAGATACGCAGTATTTT,TRBV6-1,-,TRBD1,TRBJ2-3
CASSLTLDRASSYEQYF,TGTGCCAGCAGTCTCACTTTGGACAGGGCCTCCTCCTACGAGCAGTACTTC,TRBV12-3/TRBV12-4,-,TRBD1,TRBJ2-7
CASSKLAGGTDTQYF,TGTGCCAGCAGCAAACTAGCGGGGGGCACAGATACGCAGTATTTT,TRBV7-9,few,TRBD2,TRBJ2-3
CASSLDRAGNRETQYF,TGTGCCAGCAGCCTAGACAGGGCGGGGAATCGGGAGACCCAGTACTTC,TRBV7-2,-,-,TRBJ2-5
CASSSEGGFEAFF,TGTGCCAGCAGCTCAGAGGGGGGTTTTGAAGCTTTCTTT,TRBV9,-,-,TRBJ1-1
CASTKRGPREETQYF,TGTGCCAGCACGAAGCGGGGACCCAGGGAAGAGACCCAGTACTTC,TRBV2,-,TRBD2,TRBJ2-5
CASGRGTGTKSYEQYF,TGTGCCAGCGGTCGAGGGACAGGGACGAAATCCTACGAGCAGTACTTC,TRBV2,-,TRBD1,TRBJ2-7
CSAFRQGENTEAFF,TGCAGTGCTTTCCGACAGGGGGAAAACACTGAAGCTTTCTTT,TRBV20-1,-,TRBD1,TRBJ1-1
CASSSTGSPGDEQFF,TGTGCCAGCAGCTCGACAGGGAGCCCAGGAGATGAGCAGTTCTTC,TRBV7-9,few,TRBD1,TRBJ2-1
CAARIGLGLAGAATYNEQFF,TGTGCCGCGAGAATCGGGTTGGGACTAGCGGGGGCTGCCACCTACAATGAGCAGTTCTTC,TRBV6-1,few,TRBD2,TRBJ2-1
CAWSVLGQKYEQYF,TGTGCCTGGAGTGTGCTGGGACAGAAATACGAGCAGTACTTC,TRBV30,-,TRBD1,TRBJ2-7
CASSLARGAAIKNSPLHF,TGTGCCAGCAGCTTAGCGAGGGGGGCAGCCATAAAGAATTCACCCCTCCACTTT,TRBV7-8,few,-,TRBJ1-6
CASSIAVAGYNEQFF,TGTGCCAGTAGTATTGCAGTCGCGGGGTACAATGAGCAGTTCTTC,TRBV19,-,-,TRBJ2-1
CASIPWGGHEKLFF,TGTGCCAGCATCCCTTGGGGGGGCCATGAAAAACTGTTTTTT,TRBV5-5,-,-,TRBJ1-4
CATSSQGDQETQYF,TGTGCCACAAGTTCACAGGGGGACCAAGAGACCCAGTACTTC,TRBV19,-,TRBD1,TRBJ2-5
CATSDISGTGYNEQFF,TGTGCCACCAGTGACATCTCCGGGACAGGGTACAATGAGCAGTTCTTC,TRBV24-1,-,TRBD1,TRBJ2-1
CASASGDGRETQYF,TGTGCCAGCGCTAGCGGGGATGGACGGGAGACCCAGTACTTC,TRBV12-3/TRBV12-4,few,TRBD2,TRBJ2-5
CASSFEGPQETQYF,TGTGCCAGCAGTTTTGAGGGGCCCCAAGAGACCCAGTACTTC,TRBV12-3/TRBV12-4,few,-,TRBJ2-5
CASSFTGMDNEQFF,TGCGCCAGCAGCTTCACGGGAATGGACAATGAGCAGTTCTTC,TRBV5-1,-,-,TRBJ2-1
CASSLDHTDTQYF,TGTGCCAGCAGCTTAGACCACACAGATACGCAGTATTTT,TRBV7-3,many,-,TRBJ2-3
CASSYTGTKETQYF,TGTGCCAGCAGTTACACCGGGACGAAAGAGACCCAGTACTTC,TRBV6-5,-,-,TRBJ2-5
CATSDGGHEKREQFF,TGTGCCACCAGTGATGGGGGACATGAGAAGCGTGAGCAGTTCTTC,TRBV24-1,-,-,TRBJ2-1
CASSQVPGPFYEQYF,TGTGCCAGCAGCCAAGTCCCGGGGCCGTTCTACGAGCAGTACTTC,TRBV3-1,once,-,TRBJ2-7
CSVGQGPETQYF,TGCAGCGTTGGGCAGGGCCCAGAGACCCAGTACTTC,TRBV29-1,-,-,TRBJ2-5
CATSRDPSLAFF,TGTGCCACCAGCAGAGATCCCTCGTTAGCTTTCTTT,TRBV15,-,-,TRBJ1-1
CASRASAGGETQYF,TGTGCCAGCAGGGCTTCAGCGGGAGGTGAGACCCAGTACTTC,TRBV6-2/TRBV6-3,-,TRBD2,TRBJ2-5
CATSGRDFPPDTQYF,TGTGCCACCAGCGGCCGGGACTTCCCGCCAGATACGCAGTATTTT,TRBV15,few,-,TRBJ2-3
CATRGGWNEQFF,TGTGCCACCCGAGGGGGCTGGAATGAGCAGTTCTTC,TRBV15,-,TRBD1,TRBJ2-1
CSARDDVYNSPLHF,TGCAGTGCTAGAGATGACGTCTATAATTCACCCCTCCACTTT,TRBV20-1,once,-,TRBJ1-6
CASSFDWELFF,TGTGCCAGCAGTTTCGATTGGGAGCTGTTTTTT,TRBV12-3/TRBV12-4,few,-,TRBJ2-2
CASSRETKGELFF,TGTGCCAGCAGTCGGGAGACGAAGGGGGAGCTGTTTTTT,TRBV2,-,-,TRBJ2-2
CASSLTYGEPQHF,TGTGCCAGCAGTTTGACCTACGGGGAGCCCCAGCATTTT,TRBV12-3/TRBV12-4,-,-,TRBJ1-5
CASSEALNRGYQETQYF,TGTGCCAGCAGTGAAGCACTGAACAGGGGGTACCAAGAGACCCAGTACTTC,TRBV2,-,TRBD1,TRBJ2-5
CASSSTGGPGYGYTF,TGCGCCAGCAGCTCAACAGGGGGCCCAGGCTATGGCTACACCTTC,TRBV5-1,few,TRBD1,TRBJ1-2
CSPGGQGKLNNEQFF,TGCAGTCCCGGAGGACAGGGTAAATTGAACAATGAGCAGTTCTTC,TRBV20-1,few,TRBD1,TRBJ2-1
CASSLAGGTNTEAFF,TGTGCCAGCAGCTTAGCGGGGGGGACGAACACTGAAGCTTTCTTT,TRBV7-9,few,-,TRBJ1-1
CASSLGGSGGYTF,TGTGCCAGCAGCTTAGGAGGGAGCGGTGGCTACACCTTC,TRBV7-6,many,-,TRBJ1-2
CASSRSWGGTDTQYF,TGTGCCAGCAGCCGATCGTGGGGGGGCACAGATACGCAGTATTTT,TRBV12-3/TRBV12-4,many,-,TRBJ2-3
CASSQDSVVADSYEQYF,TGTGCCAGCAGCCAAGACTCGGTCGTAGCAGACTCCTACGAGCAGTACTTC,TRBV4-2,few,-,TRBJ2-7
CASKDRVNGELFF,TGTGCCAGCAAAGACAGGGTAAACGGGGAGCTGTTTTTT,TRBV12-3/TRBV12-4,-,TRBD1,TRBJ2-2
CSARVGTAYEQYF,TGCAGTGCTAGAGTAGGGACAGCCTACGAGCAGTACTTC,TRBV20-1,few,TRBD1,TRBJ2-7
CATSRPRRGENTGELFF,TGTGCCACCAGCAGACCACGGCGGGGGGAGAACACCGGGGAGCTGTTTTTT,TRBV15,few,TRBD2,TRBJ2-2
CASSFLQGPRYEQYF,TGTGCCAGCAGCTTCCTACAGGGGCCTAGGTACGAGCAGTACTTC,TRBV5-6,few,TRBD1,TRBJ2-7
CASSGGSPYEQYF,TGTGCCAGCAGCGGCGGCAGTCCCTACGAGCAGTACTTC,TRBV7-9,many,-,TRBJ2-7